The 3 T cell receptor beta chains listed next were all sequenced from one sample in a study of PD-1 blockade in classical Hodgkin lymphoma. Each patient's relapse followed autologous stem cell transplantation, and brentuximab vedotin exposure varied. Clones were sequenced by immunoSEQ multiplex PCR, and TCRdb holds only the in-frame ones, with some missing. The sample has about 58,000 clones; approximately 90% are singletons. This specimen was peripheral blood mononuclear cells (PBMCs), taken before the second cycle of nivolumab. The receptors stem from a human donor with classical Hodgkin lymphoma.

The count of this clone is one. V and J are TRBV5-1 and TRBJ2-6, with D unclear. Germline CDR1 is SGHRS and CDR2 is YFSETQ. Trimming cost V 0 bases and J 1 base, with 8 bases left between them. The CDR3 runs to 16 residues. CDR3 coding DNA: TGCGCCAGCAGCTTGGCGCCTTCGTCTGGGGCCAACGTCCTGACTTTC. Its protein product is CASSLAPSSGANVLTF.

The chain links TRBV19 to TRBJ2-5; 8 bases align to TRBD2. Looked up from germline, CDR1 is LNHDA and CDR2 is SQIVND (reference sequence). V shed 6 bases and J 5 bases; nucleotides not matched to a gene: 11. The CDR3 runs to 15 residues. CDR3 nucleotides: TGTGCCAGTAGCCTTGAGGGGGTAGCGGGGGAGACCCAGTACTTC. Residues: CASSLEGVAGETQYF.

The chain combines TRBV7-9 with TRBJ1-1; D gene ambiguous. This CDR3 has 13 residues. V gave up 2 bases and J gave up 1 base, with 5 bases separating them. Germline V gene data show CDR1 as SEHNR and CDR2 as FQNEAQ (reference sequence). The CDR3 DNA is TGTGCCAGCAGCTTACTTACGAACACTGAAGCTTTCTTT. Translating gives CASSLLTNTEAFF.